This TCR beta chain was sequenced in a study of cytomegalovirus exposure and HLA in healthy donors. Germline V gene lookup returns CDR1 SGHRS and CDR2 YFSETQ. Trimming took off 4 bases at V and 0 bases at J, with 11 bases between the two ends. CDR3 length equals 16 residues. Study-level findings and limits: Rarity held for most TCR sequences, but there were some public TCRs that occurred in many donors.

From the 120-subject validation cohort, which was separate from the approximately 700-subject first cohort, the donors were drawn. TCRdb keeps only in-frame clones here, not all; method: immunoSEQ multiplex PCR. The table lists over 120,000 clones, more than 80% of them singletons. On this clone: The antigen is undetermined.

The sequence was collected from a woman aged 25 to 45 in good health and CMV-seropositive. The sequenced sample consisted of PBMCs. V and J are TRBV5-1 and TRBJ2-6; D is uncertain. This CDR3 reads CASSPSLSSGANVLTF. The CDR3 nucleotides are TGCGCCAGCAGCCCTTCATTGAGCTCTGGGGCCAACGTCCTGACTTTC.